Shown below are 8 T cell receptor beta chains from a single sample sequenced in a study of blood T cell repertoires in COVID-19. TCRdb keeps only in-frame clones here, not all; method: immunoSEQ multiplex PCR. Of some 150,000 clones listed, 89% are singletons. The sample comprised PBMCs or T cells enriched from blood (not recorded which). Source of these receptors: a woman between 18 and 29 years old who had recovered from COVID-19.

This chain joins TRBV4-2 and TRBJ2-7, with 10 bases identical to TRBD2. The CDR3 extends over 14 amino acids. With V trimmed by 4 bases and J by 7 bases, 7 bases remained unmatched. CDR1 is LGHNA and CDR2 is YNFKEQ in the germline V gene. CDR3 in amino acids: CASSPAGGPGEQYF. Here the CDR3 DNA reads TGTGCCAGCAGCCCAGCGGGAGGGCCGGGGGAGCAGTACTTC.

J is TRBJ1-5 and V is TRBV4-1; TRBD1 might be the D (6 bases). This CDR3 contains 13 residues. With 4 bases removed from V and 2 bases from J, the gap between germline ends came to 6 bases. Germline-derived CDR1 and CDR2 are MGHRA and YSYEKL. The CDR3 is CASSRTGNQPQHF. CDR3 nucleotides: TGCGCCAGCAGCCGGACAGGCAATCAGCCCCAGCATTTT.

The rearrangement joins TRBV2 to TRBJ1-3; D remains unclear. The CDR3 is 15 residues long. Germline CDR1 SNHLY, CDR2 FYNNEI. The ends were cut back, 2 bases at V and 0 bases at J, with 8 bases in the middle. The CDR3 nucleotides read TGTGCCAGCAGTGAACCGGTTATCTCTGGAAACACCATATATTTT. This translates into CASSEPVISGNTIYF.

This chain links TRBV11-3 with TRBJ2-2; D gene unclear. The CDR3 is 14 residues long. Germline V gene sequence: CDR1 SGHNT, CDR2 YENEEA. V lost 0 bases and J 3 bases, leaving 5 bases between the germline ends. CDR3 nucleotide sequence: TGTGCCAGCAGCTTAGATTCCGACACCGGGGAGCTGTTTTTT. This gives the protein CASSLDSDTGELFF.

V and J are TRBV14 and TRBJ1-2, with TRBD1 matching 11 bases. The J segment lost 4 bases and the V segment lost 6 bases, leaving 16 bases of the junction unmatched. Germline CDR1 reads SGHDN; CDR2 reads FVKESK. This CDR3 has 18 amino acids. The CDR3 DNA is TGTGCCAGCAGGCCAAGCGTGGGACAGGGGGGTTTGATCTATGGCTACACCTTC. This sequence encodes CASRPSVGQGGLIYGYTF.

With respect to this clone: This same CDR3 is encoded by further DNA sequences in the sample. This chain connects TRBV27 to TRBJ2-7; D perhaps matches TRBD2 (6 bases). Germline V gene sequence: CDR1 MNHEY, CDR2 SMNVEV (reference sequence). The CDR3 is 14 amino acids. V was shortened by 3 bases and J by 6 bases, with 15 bases between the two germline ends. The DNA for the CDR3 is TGTGCCAGCAGTTTGGGGCAGGGAGGATCCGAGCAGTACTTC. This codes for CASSLGQGGSEQYF.

The chain employs TRBV4-1 and TRBJ2-7; 7 bases are a match to TRBD2. Germline V gene sequence: CDR1 MGHRA, CDR2 YSYEKL. J lost 3 bases, V lost 3 bases, and 2 bases had no gene match. CDR3 length equals 13 residues. CDR3 sequence: CASSQGGFYEQYF. CDR3 bases: TGCGCCAGCAGCCAGGGAGGGTTCTACGAGCAGTACTTC.

This sequence joins TRBV5-1 and TRBJ2-7; D gene unclear. Trimming removed 1 base from V and 2 bases from J, with 10 bases in between. The CDR3 runs 14 residues. In germline, CDR1 is SGHRS, CDR2 YFSETQ. The CDR3 sequence is CASSLLSAAYEQYF. The CDR3 DNA is TGCGCCAGCAGCTTGTTGAGCGCTGCCTACGAGCAGTACTTC.